This T cell receptor beta chain was captured by sequencing in a study of blood T cell repertoires in COVID-19. The table came from immunoSEQ multiplex PCR; TCRdb's copy has only in-frame clones and leaves some out. The data contain some 120,000 clones, roughly nine tenths of them seen just once; the ten biggest clones take up around 3.8%. The CDR3 has 14 amino acids. The germline CDR1 and CDR2 sequences are SGHVS and FQNEAQ. Trimming took off 5 bases at V and 4 bases at J, with 14 bases between the two ends. Material: peripheral blood. The TCR was taken from a man aged 50 or older with active COVID-19. The chain links TRBV7-8 to TRBJ1-2; tentatively, D is TRBD1 (6 bases). The CDR3 DNA follows: TGTGCCAGCAGCCAAAGTGGCAGGGGCTATGGCTACACCTTC. It translates to CASSQSGRGYGYTF.